This TCR beta chain was recovered during a study of cytomegalovirus exposure and HLA in healthy donors. The trim removed 3 bases at V and 6 bases at J, leaving 9 bases unmatched. CDR1 and CDR2 from the germline V gene are SGDLS and YYNGEE. The CDR3 runs 15 residues. The PCR made use of 60 Vbeta and 13 Jbeta primers. Sequencing used immunoSEQ multiplex PCR; TCRdb keeps in-frame clones, though not all of them. Among 130,000 to 150,000 clones listed, 84% were seen once. Sequencing was done on a sample of PBMCs. The V call is TRBV9, the J call TRBJ1-1, with 9 bases aligning to TRBD1. The origin of this receptor is a boy aged 2 to 10 in good health and CMV-seronegative. Written as DNA, the CDR3 is TGTGCCAGCAGCGCGGGACAGGGTTTTGGCGCTGAAGCTTTCTTT. Its protein is CASSAGQGFGAEAFF.